The 28 T cell receptor beta chains presented below share a single source sample, sequenced in a study of vaccination and CD4 T cells after COVID-19. With the Oncomine TCR Beta short-read assay, DNA from cultured CD4+ T cells was sequenced. TCRdb re-called the PCR reads through MiXCR, storing one row per CDR3 protein. The top ten hold about 8.4% of the sample, which has about 21,000 distinct CDR3 sequences, over 45% seen once. Their antigen targets remain unknown. Treatment reported: approximately 10-day PBMC culture with coronavirus spike peptide pools or control peptides (ViraFEST assay). Sequencing was performed on CD4+ T cells from blood, cultured in vitro. The receptors here all came from a human donor who had recovered from COVID-19.

J is TRBJ2-5 and V is TRBV4-2; weak D call: TRBD1 (5 bases). V lost 5 bases, J lost 6 bases, and 10 bases lay in between. Germline V lookup: CDR1 LGHNA, CDR2 YNFKEQ. There are 12 residues in the CDR3. The CDR3 region has the DNA TGTGCCAGCAGCGGTAGGGGCAAGACCCAGTACTTC. This codes for CASSGRGKTQYF.

There are a few counts of this clonotype. V gene TRBV7-2 combines with J gene TRBJ2-5; unclear D gene. V lost 5 bases, J lost 0 bases, and 4 bases lay in between. Germline CDR1 SGHTA, CDR2 FQGNSA. This CDR3 spans 12 amino acids. The CDR3 sequence is CASSTYQETQYF. Written as DNA, the CDR3 is TGTGCCAGCAGCACGTACCAAGAGACCCAGTACTTC.

The rearrangement uses TRBV11-2 and TRBJ2-4; 8 nucleotides match TRBD2. CDR3 length: 14 residues. Germline CDR1 reads SGHAT; CDR2 reads FQNNGV. V shed 3 bases, J shed 8 bases, and the junction held 6 bases outside the gene matches. The DNA for the CDR3 is TGTGCCAGCAGCTTTAGCGGGAACGCGGACATTCAGTACTTC. Amino acids: CASSFSGNADIQYF.

The J gene is TRBJ2-1, the V gene TRBV25-1, with TRBD2 matching 9 bases. The CDR3 loop spans 16 amino acids. Germline CDR1 MGHDK, CDR2 SYGVNS. The J segment lost 7 bases and the V segment lost 3 bases, leaving 10 bases of the junction unmatched. The CDR3 DNA is TGTGCCAGCAGTGACGGTATCGCGGGAGGGCAGAATGAGCAGTTCTTC. The encoded protein is CASSDGIAGGQNEQFF.

A few counts support this clonotype. The J gene is TRBJ1-2, the V gene TRBV2; D is uncertain. CDR1 and CDR2 from the germline V gene are SNHLY and FYNNEI. Trimming removed 6 bases at V and 4 bases at J, with 9 bases between. The length of the CDR3 is 12 residues. The CDR3 region is CASRSPAYGYTF. The DNA of the CDR3 is TGTGCCAGCAGGTCACCCGCCTATGGCTACACCTTC. Together with reference TRBV2 and TRBJ1-2, the CDR3 gives the full variable domain: EPEVTQTPSHQVTQMGQEVILRCVPISNHLYFYWYRQILGQKVEFLVSFYNNEISEKSEIFDDQFSVERPDGSNFTLKIRSTKLEDSAMYFCASRSPAYGYTFGSGTRLTVV.

This sequence joins TRBV6-1 and TRBJ2-2, with 11 positions matching TRBD1. Trimming took 8 bases from V and 7 from J; bases not matched to a gene: 6. The CDR3 runs to 14 residues. Looked up from germline, CDR1 is MNHNS and CDR2 is SASEGT. CDR3 DNA: TGTGCCAGCGCCGGGACAGGGGGGAGCGGGGAGCTGTTTTTT. It specifies CASAGTGGSGELFF.

The rearrangement links TRBV5-4 to TRBJ2-3, with 12 bases that match TRBD2. Germline V gene sequence: CDR1 SGHNT, CDR2 YYREEE (reference sequence). This CDR3 is 18 amino acids long. V lost 3 bases, J lost 0 bases, and 8 bases stayed unmatched. The CDR3 DNA is TGTGCCAGCAGCTCGGGACTAGCGGGCCCTTCTAGCACAGATACGCAGTATTTT. Translating gives CASSSGLAGPSSTDTQYF.

This clonotype was counted only a few times. This chain uses TRBV10-1 with TRBJ2-2; D is tentatively TRBD1 or TRBD2 (6 bases each). Germline CDR1 WNHNN, CDR2 SYGVQD (reference sequence). V was pared by 0 bases and J by 3 bases, with 11 bases between. The CDR3 is made up of 16 amino acids. The CDR3 bases are TGCGCCAGCAGTGAGTCAAAGGGGGGAGACACCGGGGAGCTGTTTTTT. Its protein product is CASSESKGGDTGELFF.

The chain uses TRBV6-1 and TRBJ1-1; the match to TRBD1 covers 8 bases. Germline-derived CDR1 and CDR2 are MNHNS and SASEGT. The V and J ends lost 5 bases and 6 bases, in that order; junction bases with no gene match: 11. This CDR3 contains 15 residues. The CDR3 region has the DNA TGTGCCAGCAGTCTAGGTGGACAGGGAGGAGCTGAAGCTTTCTTT. Residues: CASSLGGQGGAEAFF.

This chain connects TRBV9 to TRBJ1-2; TRBD1 aligns across 7 bases. The CDR3 length is 16 residues. V lost 0 bases, J lost 4 bases, and 9 bases stayed unmatched. Germline CDR1 and CDR2: SGDLS and YYNGEE. Here the CDR3 reads CASSVVREGQPYGYTF. The CDR3, as DNA: TGTGCCAGCAGCGTAGTGAGAGAGGGACAGCCCTATGGCTACACCTTC.

This chain connects TRBV7-2 to TRBJ2-1; 8 bases agree with TRBD2. The V gene end was trimmed by 5 bases and the J gene end by 3 bases; junction bases not matched to a gene: 9. This CDR3 region has 16 residues. Germline V CDR1 and CDR2: SGHTA, FQGNSA. CDR3 residues: CASSPTGGADYNEQFF. CDR3 nucleotide sequence: TGTGCCAGCAGCCCGACGGGGGGGGCAGACTACAATGAGCAGTTCTTC.

This clonotype was observed a single time. The V call is TRBV6-2 or TRBV6-3, the J call TRBJ2-1; a possible D gene is TRBD2 (5 bases). Deletions cut 7 bases from V and 4 bases from J, with 20 bases between. The CDR3 sequence is 16 residues long. CDR1 and CDR2 from the germline V gene are MNHEY and SVGEGT. CDR3 region: CASTARAPGRYNEQFF. CDR3 in DNA: TGTGCCAGCACCGCGAGGGCGCCTGGACGGTACAATGAGCAGTTCTTC.

V and J are TRBV6-1 and TRBJ1-2; no reliable D call. The CDR3 sequence is 12 residues long. V gave up 5 bases and J gave up 3 bases, with 7 bases separating them. Germline V gene lookup returns CDR1 MNHNS and CDR2 SASEGT. The CDR3 DNA sequence: TGTGCCAGCAGTCTGGTAGACTATGGCTACACCTTC. This encodes CASSLVDYGYTF.

The rearrangement links TRBV10-2 to TRBJ2-7; D is tentatively TRBD1 or TRBD2 (6 bases each). CDR1 is WSHSY and CDR2 is SAAADI in the germline V gene. V lost 7 bases, J lost 0 bases, and 16 bases lay in between. The CDR3 totals 15 residues. The CDR3 here is CASTEGGQISYEQYF. The CDR3 bases are TGCGCCAGCACCGAGGGGGGCCAAATCTCCTACGAGCAGTACTTC.

The chain employs TRBV20-1 and TRBJ2-1; TRBD2 matches at 11 bases. Germline V gene lookup returns CDR1 DFQATT and CDR2 SNEGSKA (reference sequence). CDR3 length equals 18 residues. The trim removed 5 bases at V and 5 bases at J, leaving 17 bases unmatched. CDR3 sequence reads: CSAERKQLAGDVNNEQFF. DNA for the CDR3: TGCAGTGCTGAGAGGAAACAACTAGCGGGAGATGTTAACAATGAGCAGTTCTTC.

The gene calls are TRBV28 and TRBJ1-1; D is uncertain. V lost 4 bases to trimming and J lost 0 bases, with 6 bases between them. The CDR3 runs 13 residues. Germline V gene data show CDR1 as MDHEN and CDR2 as SYDVKM. CDR3 nucleotide sequence: TGTGCCAGCAGTTCGACAATGAACACTGAAGCTTTCTTT. Its protein is CASSSTMNTEAFF.

The genes are TRBV20-1 and TRBJ2-1; 9 bases are shared with TRBD2. Germline V lookup: CDR1 DFQATT, CDR2 SNEGSKA (reference sequence). The junction had 6 bases not matched to a gene; V was cut back by 2 bases and J by 1 base. The CDR3 covers 16 residues. CDR3 region: CSARRPAGGSYNEQFF. DNA of the CDR3: TGCAGTGCTAGACGCCCGGCGGGAGGGTCCTACAATGAGCAGTTCTTC.

This clonotype was seen only a few times. CDR3 in amino acids: CASSLTDRGYTF. CDR3 nucleotides: TGTGCCAGCAGCTTGACAGACCGCGGCTACACCTTC. V usage is TRBV11-2 and J usage is TRBJ1-2; D possibly corresponds to TRBD1 (5 bases). Germline V CDR1 and CDR2: SGHAT, FQNNGV. V was clipped by 3 bases and J by 8 bases, with 10 bases between them. The CDR3 consists of 12 residues.

This chain links TRBV29-1 with TRBJ2-1; a possible D gene is TRBD1 (6 bases). The CDR3 runs to 12 residues. Germline lookup yields CDR1 SQVTM and CDR2 ANQGSEA. V was shortened by 7 bases and J by 0 bases, with 7 bases between the two germline ends. CDR3 nucleotide sequence: TGCAGCGACAGGGTCTCCTACAATGAGCAGTTCTTC. Its translation is CSDRVSYNEQFF.

This clonotype has just a few counts. The chain uses TRBV20-1 and TRBJ2-5, with 8 nucleotides matching TRBD1. V was clipped by 6 bases and J by 4 bases; unmatched bases: 7. Germline lookup yields CDR1 DFQATT and CDR2 SNEGSKA (reference sequence). The CDR3 runs to 13 residues. The CDR3 region has the DNA TGCAGTGCCCGGGACAGGCTCACAGAGACCCAGTACTTC. This encodes CSARDRLTETQYF.

This clonotype came up a few times. This chain uses TRBV27 with TRBJ2-2; no clear D. The CDR3 contains 15 residues. CDR1 and CDR2 (germline): MNHEY, SMNVEV (reference sequence). V shed 6 bases and J shed 0 bases, with 11 bases lying between them. CDR3 coding DNA: TGTGCCAGCAGAATGGGCACCGCGAACACCGGGGAGCTGTTTTTT. Translation: CASRMGTANTGELFF.

This rearrangement joins TRBV7-8 to TRBJ2-3; 7 bases are shared with TRBD2. The junction had 11 bases not matched to a gene; V was cut back by 3 bases and J by 8 bases. Per the germline V gene, CDR1 is SGHVS and CDR2 is FQNEAQ. The CDR3 covers 15 residues. CDR3 sequence (DNA): TGTGCCAGCAGCTTGAGGCGGGAGACCGGGGGTACGCAGTATTTT. It translates to CASSLRRETGGTQYF.

The sample holds a few counts of this clonotype. This sequence joins TRBV5-1 and TRBJ2-5, with D perhaps matching TRBD1 (6 bases). CDR3 length equals 14 residues. Germline CDR1 and CDR2: SGHRS and YFSETQ. V was clipped by 4 bases and J by 3 bases, with 13 bases between them. The CDR3 sequence is CASSPWAGEETQYF. The CDR3 region has the DNA TGCGCCAGCAGCCCGTGGGCAGGGGAAGAGACCCAGTACTTC.

The genes are TRBV5-4 and TRBJ1-4, with a tentative D call TRBD1 (5 bases). Germline V gene lookup returns CDR1 SGHNT and CDR2 YYREEE (reference sequence). This CDR3 contains 15 residues. Trimming stripped 1 base from V and 7 bases from J, with 14 bases between. For the CDR3, the DNA is TGTGCCAGCAGCTTGCGGGGCACAGGAGGTGAAAAACTGTTTTTT. It translates to CASSLRGTGGEKLFF.

This clonotype was seen a handful of times. The rearrangement links TRBV6-1 to TRBJ1-5; D remains ambiguous. The germline V gene encodes CDR1 MNHNS and CDR2 SASEGT. The CDR3 spans 12 residues. Trimming left V 3 bases short and J 6 bases short, with 6 bases between. The CDR3 sequence: CASSDPAQPQHF. The CDR3 DNA follows: TGTGCCAGCAGTGATCCAGCTCAGCCCCAGCATTTT.

The rearrangement joins TRBV7-8 to TRBJ1-3; D uncertain. Deletions cut 4 bases from V and 0 bases from J, with 7 bases between. CDR1 is SGHVS and CDR2 is FQNEAQ in the germline V gene. The CDR3 consists of 14 residues. DNA for the CDR3: TGTGCCAGCAGCTCCGGGAGCTCTGGAAACACCATATATTTT. Its translation is CASSSGSSGNTIYF.

The V gene is TRBV18, the J gene TRBJ1-6; D is unresolved. Germline CDR1 reads KGHSH; CDR2 reads LQKENI. The V gene lost 0 bases and the J gene lost 10 bases, with 4 bases spanning the gap. The length of the CDR3 is 12 residues. CDR3 bases: TGTGCCAGCTCACCACCAAGCTCACCCCTCCACTTT. Its translation: CASSPPSSPLHF.

In its sample, this clonotype was seen once. The V and J genes are TRBV9 and TRBJ2-2, with D tentatively TRBD1 or TRBD2 (6 bases each). Germline loops: CDR1 SGDLS, CDR2 YYNGEE. V was shortened by 0 bases and J by 8 bases, with 14 bases between the two germline ends. The CDR3 runs 15 residues. The chain's CDR3 is CASSVVQGGGGELFF. CDR3 in DNA: TGTGCCAGCAGCGTAGTACAGGGAGGAGGAGGGGAGCTGTTTTTT. Together with reference TRBV9 and TRBJ2-2, the CDR3 gives the full variable domain: DSGVTQTPKHLITATGQRVTLRCSPRSGDLSVYWYQQSLDQGLQFLIQYYNGEERAKGNILERFSAQQFPDLHSELNLSSLELGDSALYFCASSVVQGGGGELFFGEGSRLTVL.